This is a list of T cell receptor beta chains from one sample in a study of blood T cell repertoires in COVID-19. Method: immunoSEQ multiplex PCR; TCRdb's copy keeps in-frame clones and lacks some. The profile shows about 43,000 clones, over 70% of them singletons. Sequencing was done on a sample of peripheral blood. These receptors were taken from an older woman with acute or convalescent COVID-19. Each CDR3 is given with its conserved first and last residue. A D gene is named only where the DNA matches it firmly. The listing skips clone size in some rows; elsewhere it reads once, few, many or a size class.

clone_size: -
d_call: TRBD1
j_call: TRBJ1-6
v_call: TRBV5-1
cdr3_aa: CASSLENRGNSPLHF
cdr3_nt: TGCGCCAGCAGCTTGGAGAACAGGGGAAATTCACCCCTCCACTTT

clone_size: -
d_call: -
j_call: TRBJ1-1
v_call: TRBV5-1
cdr3_aa: CASSREDEAFF
cdr3_nt: TGCGCCAGCAGTCGGGAGGATGAAGCTTTCTTT

clone_size: -
d_call: -
j_call: TRBJ1-6
v_call: TRBV14
cdr3_aa: CASSQLRQSYNSPLHF
cdr3_nt: TGTGCCAGCAGCCAACTCCGACAGTCCTATAATTCACCCCTCCACTTT

clone_size: -
d_call: TRBD1
j_call: TRBJ2-7
v_call: TRBV15
cdr3_aa: CATSGTGQPYEQYF
cdr3_nt: TGTGCCACCAGTGGGACAGGGCAACCCTACGAGCAGTACTTC

clone_size: -
d_call: -
j_call: TRBJ2-3
v_call: TRBV30
cdr3_aa: CAWGKGGGGTDTQYF
cdr3_nt: TGTGCCTGGGGAAAGGGTGGCGGGGGCACAGATACGCAGTATTTT

clone_size: -
d_call: -
j_call: TRBJ2-2
v_call: TRBV6-5
cdr3_aa: CASSQGTGELFF
cdr3_nt: TGTGCCAGCAGTCAGGGGACCGGGGAGCTGTTTTTT

clone_size: -
d_call: TRBD1
j_call: TRBJ1-4
v_call: TRBV3-1/TRBV3-2
cdr3_aa: CASSQWTGGSEKLFF
cdr3_nt: TGTGCCAGCAGCCAGTGGACAGGGGGGTCTGAAAAACTGTTTTTT

clone_size: -
d_call: TRBD1
j_call: TRBJ2-7
v_call: TRBV5-1
cdr3_aa: CASSLEQGSYEQYF
cdr3_nt: TGCGCCAGCAGCTTGGAACAGGGGTCCTACGAGCAGTACTTC

clone_size: -
d_call: TRBD1
j_call: TRBJ1-1
v_call: TRBV11-2
cdr3_aa: CASSPRQGSTEAFF
cdr3_nt: TGTGCCAGCAGCCCCCGACAGGGATCCACTGAAGCTTTCTTT

clone_size: once
d_call: TRBD2
j_call: TRBJ2-1
v_call: TRBV6-1
cdr3_aa: CASSEAVAGGYNEQFF
cdr3_nt: TGTGCCAGCAGTGAAGCCGTAGCGGGGGGATACAATGAGCAGTTCTTC

clone_size: few
d_call: -
j_call: TRBJ1-1
v_call: TRBV29-1
cdr3_aa: CSVEDRGTGATFF
cdr3_nt: TGCAGCGTTGAAGATAGAGGAACAGGCGCGACTTTCTTT

clone_size: few
d_call: -
j_call: TRBJ1-1
v_call: TRBV27
cdr3_aa: CASSSPVGWGGEAFF
cdr3_nt: TGTGCCAGCAGTTCCCCAGTCGGGTGGGGGGGTGAAGCTTTCTTT

clone_size: -
d_call: -
j_call: TRBJ1-1
v_call: TRBV30
cdr3_aa: CAWSKPLGRGGTEAFF
cdr3_nt: TGTGCCTGGAGTAAGCCCTTAGGGAGGGGTGGAACTGAAGCTTTCTTT

clone_size: -
d_call: -
j_call: TRBJ1-2
v_call: TRBV14
cdr3_aa: CASSQVFGGDYGYTF
cdr3_nt: TGTGCCAGCAGCCAAGTTTTTGGAGGGGACTATGGCTACACCTTC

clone_size: -
d_call: TRBD2
j_call: TRBJ2-3
v_call: TRBV5-1
cdr3_aa: CASSWGGGSSTDTQYF
cdr3_nt: TGCGCCAGCAGCTGGGGCGGGGGTTCTAGCACAGATACGCAGTATTTT

clone_size: -
d_call: -
j_call: TRBJ1-4
v_call: TRBV2
cdr3_aa: CASSSRQGRHEKLFF
cdr3_nt: TGTGCCAGCAGCAGTCGGCAGGGAAGACACGAAAAACTGTTTTTT

clone_size: -
d_call: -
j_call: TRBJ1-1
v_call: TRBV10-3
cdr3_aa: CASCFGLGTEAFF
cdr3_nt: TGTGCCAGCTGTTTCGGACTGGGCACTGAAGCTTTCTTT

clone_size: -
d_call: TRBD2
j_call: TRBJ2-1
v_call: TRBV6-5
cdr3_aa: CASSYSLAGDNEQFF
cdr3_nt: TGTGCCAGCAGTTACTCCCTAGCGGGGGACAATGAGCAGTTCTTC

clone_size: -
d_call: -
j_call: TRBJ2-3
v_call: TRBV10-3
cdr3_aa: CAIKGDIADTQYF
cdr3_nt: TGTGCCATCAAGGGGGATATCGCAGATACGCAGTATTTT

clone_size: -
d_call: -
j_call: TRBJ2-7
v_call: TRBV11-2
cdr3_aa: CASSSSVGSYEQYF
cdr3_nt: TGTGCCAGCAGCTCCTCGGTCGGGAGTTACGAGCAGTACTTC

clone_size: once
d_call: -
j_call: TRBJ1-2
v_call: TRBV7-9
cdr3_aa: CASSHGRGGYGYTF
cdr3_nt: TGTGCCAGCAGCCACGGCCGGGGGGGCTATGGCTACACCTTC

clone_size: -
d_call: TRBD1
j_call: TRBJ1-2
v_call: TRBV14
cdr3_aa: CASSPHMRQGGGYTF
cdr3_nt: TGTGCCAGCAGCCCTCATATGCGACAGGGAGGAGGCTACACCTTC

clone_size: -
d_call: -
j_call: TRBJ2-3
v_call: TRBV1
cdr3_aa: CTSQARRGLPRTDTQYF
cdr3_nt: TGCACCAGCCAAGCCAGAAGGGGGCTTCCCCGCACAGATACGCAGTATTTT

clone_size: -
d_call: -
j_call: TRBJ1-5
v_call: TRBV7-9
cdr3_aa: CASSLDAQPEPQHF
cdr3_nt: TGTGCCAGCAGCTTAGATGCACAGCCAGAGCCCCAGCATTTT

clone_size: -
d_call: -
j_call: TRBJ2-1
v_call: TRBV13
cdr3_aa: CASSLGGGEWKQFF
cdr3_nt: TGTGCCAGCAGCTTAGGAGGGGGGGAGTGGAAGCAGTTCTTC

clone_size: -
d_call: -
j_call: TRBJ1-6
v_call: TRBV14
cdr3_aa: CASSQPPSPLHF
cdr3_nt: TGTGCCAGCAGCCAACCTCCCTCACCCCTCCACTTT

clone_size: -
d_call: TRBD2
j_call: TRBJ2-1
v_call: TRBV30
cdr3_aa: CAWSDLSGGAFMNEQFF
cdr3_nt: TGTGCCTGGAGTGATCTAAGCGGGGGGGCCTTTATGAATGAGCAGTTCTTC

clone_size: -
d_call: -
j_call: TRBJ2-1
v_call: TRBV6-6
cdr3_aa: CASIRTGRDNEQFF
cdr3_nt: TGTGCCAGCATCCGGACAGGGAGGGACAATGAGCAGTTCTTC

clone_size: -
d_call: -
j_call: TRBJ2-1
v_call: TRBV6-5
cdr3_aa: CASSYSRGNEQFF
cdr3_nt: TGTGCCAGCAGTTACAGCCGGGGCAATGAGCAGTTCTTC

clone_size: -
d_call: TRBD2
j_call: TRBJ2-5
v_call: TRBV4-3
cdr3_aa: CASSQEASGGETQYF
cdr3_nt: TGCGCCAGCAGCCAAGAGGCTAGCGGGGGAGAGACCCAGTACTTC

clone_size: -
d_call: TRBD1
j_call: TRBJ2-1
v_call: TRBV2
cdr3_aa: CASPGQGVNEQFF
cdr3_nt: TGTGCCAGCCCGGGACAGGGGGTTAATGAGCAGTTCTTC

clone_size: once
d_call: -
j_call: TRBJ2-2
v_call: TRBV7-7
cdr3_aa: CASSPSPVTGELFF
cdr3_nt: TGTGCTAGCAGCCCCTCGCCGGTCACCGGGGAGCTGTTTTTT

clone_size: -
d_call: -
j_call: TRBJ1-1
v_call: TRBV4-1
cdr3_aa: CASSLPWSGGSTEAFF
cdr3_nt: TGCGCCAGCAGCCTCCCTTGGAGCGGAGGGAGCACTGAAGCTTTCTTT

clone_size: -
d_call: -
j_call: TRBJ1-2
v_call: TRBV3-1/TRBV3-2
cdr3_aa: CASSQLYGYTF
cdr3_nt: TGTGCCAGCAGCCAACTATATGGCTACACCTTC

clone_size: -
d_call: -
j_call: TRBJ2-3
v_call: TRBV2
cdr3_aa: CASRSGETDTQYF
cdr3_nt: TGTGCCAGCAGAAGTGGGGAGACAGATACGCAGTATTTT

clone_size: -
d_call: TRBD2
j_call: TRBJ2-3
v_call: TRBV3-1/TRBV3-2
cdr3_aa: CASSHRGTSGGLGTDTQYF
cdr3_nt: TGTGCCAGCAGCCACCGGGGGACTAGCGGGGGGTTGGGCACAGATACGCAGTATTTT

clone_size: -
d_call: -
j_call: TRBJ1-4
v_call: TRBV2
cdr3_aa: CASRESTNEKLFF
cdr3_nt: TGTGCCAGCAGGGAGTCAACTAATGAAAAACTGTTTTTT

clone_size: -
d_call: -
j_call: TRBJ2-1
v_call: TRBV7-3
cdr3_aa: CASSPTTGPGEQFF
cdr3_nt: TGTGCCAGCAGCCCCACCACAGGGCCTGGTGAGCAGTTCTTC

clone_size: -
d_call: TRBD2
j_call: TRBJ2-1
v_call: TRBV11-2
cdr3_aa: CASSFGTSGGAGPYNEQFF
cdr3_nt: TGTGCCAGCAGCTTCGGGACTAGCGGGGGGGCGGGGCCCTACAATGAGCAGTTCTTC

clone_size: once
d_call: TRBD1
j_call: TRBJ1-4
v_call: TRBV4-3
cdr3_aa: CASSQRTGGEKLFF
cdr3_nt: TGCGCCAGCAGCCAAAGAACAGGGGGGGAAAAACTGTTTTTT

clone_size: -
d_call: -
j_call: TRBJ1-5
v_call: TRBV4-1
cdr3_aa: CASSQLHRNQPQHF
cdr3_nt: TGCGCCAGCAGCCAACTACACAGAAATCAGCCCCAGCATTTT

clone_size: -
d_call: -
j_call: TRBJ1-1
v_call: TRBV5-6
cdr3_aa: CASSPGVGTEAFF
cdr3_nt: TGTGCCAGCAGCCCAGGGGTGGGCACTGAAGCTTTCTTT

clone_size: -
d_call: -
j_call: TRBJ2-7
v_call: TRBV24-1
cdr3_aa: CATSDEMGREQYF
cdr3_nt: TGTGCCACCAGTGATGAAATGGGGCGGGAGCAGTACTTC

clone_size: once
d_call: -
j_call: TRBJ2-2
v_call: TRBV28
cdr3_aa: CASSPLGRGTGELFF
cdr3_nt: TGTGCCAGCAGTCCCCTGGGGCGTGGCACCGGGGAGCTGTTTTTT

clone_size: -
d_call: -
j_call: TRBJ1-2
v_call: TRBV30
cdr3_aa: CAWSFEGDGYTF
cdr3_nt: TGTGCCTGGAGCTTCGAGGGAGATGGCTACACCTTC

clone_size: once
d_call: TRBD1
j_call: TRBJ2-1
v_call: TRBV2
cdr3_aa: CASRRDRDYNEQFF
cdr3_nt: TGTGCCAGCAGGAGGGACAGGGACTACAATGAGCAGTTCTTC

clone_size: -
d_call: -
j_call: TRBJ2-7
v_call: TRBV6-1
cdr3_aa: CASSEAVTYEQYF
cdr3_nt: TGTGCCAGCAGTGAGGCCGTAACCTACGAGCAGTACTTC

clone_size: -
d_call: -
j_call: TRBJ1-1
v_call: TRBV25-1
cdr3_aa: CASSGSLPEAFF
cdr3_nt: TGTGCCAGCAGCGGGTCTTTACCTGAAGCTTTCTTT

clone_size: -
d_call: TRBD1
j_call: TRBJ1-5
v_call: TRBV18
cdr3_aa: CASSPRTGGGASNQPQHF
cdr3_nt: TGTGCCAGCTCACCAAGGACAGGGGGTGGGGCAAGCAATCAGCCCCAGCATTTT

clone_size: -
d_call: -
j_call: TRBJ1-1
v_call: TRBV11-2
cdr3_aa: CASSPAGDTEAFF
cdr3_nt: TGTGCCAGCAGCCCGGCCGGAGACACTGAAGCTTTCTTT

clone_size: -
d_call: -
j_call: TRBJ2-2
v_call: TRBV7-7
cdr3_aa: CASSFRNTGELFF
cdr3_nt: TGTGCCAGCAGCTTTCGGAACACCGGGGAGCTGTTTTTT

clone_size: -
d_call: -
j_call: TRBJ1-2
v_call: TRBV9
cdr3_aa: CASSVNLANYGYTF
cdr3_nt: TGTGCCAGCAGCGTAAATTTAGCTAACTATGGCTACACCTTC

clone_size: -
d_call: TRBD1
j_call: TRBJ2-3
v_call: TRBV24-1
cdr3_aa: CAIGTETDTQYF
cdr3_nt: TGTGCCATCGGGACAGAGACAGATACGCAGTATTTT

clone_size: -
d_call: -
j_call: TRBJ1-1
v_call: TRBV12-3/TRBV12-4
cdr3_aa: CASSPGTEAFF
cdr3_nt: TGTGCCAGCTCGCCGGGCACTGAAGCTTTCTTT

clone_size: -
d_call: TRBD2
j_call: TRBJ2-3
v_call: TRBV11-1
cdr3_aa: CASSWAGGLYTQYF
cdr3_nt: TGTGCCAGCAGCTGGGCGGGGGGGCTGTATACGCAGTATTTT

clone_size: -
d_call: -
j_call: TRBJ1-1
v_call: TRBV6-2/TRBV6-3
cdr3_aa: CASSYIGGAEAFF
cdr3_nt: TGTGCCAGCAGTTACATTGGAGGGGCTGAAGCTTTCTTT

clone_size: few
d_call: TRBD1
j_call: TRBJ2-2
v_call: TRBV5-1
cdr3_aa: CASSPGQATGELFF
cdr3_nt: TGCGCCAGCAGCCCGGGACAGGCGACCGGGGAGCTGTTTTTT

clone_size: -
d_call: -
j_call: TRBJ2-1
v_call: TRBV27
cdr3_aa: CASSPNTGQLIPYNEQFF
cdr3_nt: TGTGCCAGCAGTCCCAATACAGGGCAACTAATACCCTACAATGAGCAGTTCTTC

clone_size: few
d_call: TRBD1
j_call: TRBJ2-2
v_call: TRBV24-1
cdr3_aa: CATSDLGTVSKTGELFF
cdr3_nt: TGTGCCACCAGTGATTTGGGGACAGTGAGTAAGACCGGGGAGCTGTTTTTT

clone_size: -
d_call: -
j_call: TRBJ2-7
v_call: TRBV5-1
cdr3_aa: CASSPAGSYEQYF
cdr3_nt: TGCGCCAGCAGCCCGGCAGGTAGCTACGAGCAGTACTTC